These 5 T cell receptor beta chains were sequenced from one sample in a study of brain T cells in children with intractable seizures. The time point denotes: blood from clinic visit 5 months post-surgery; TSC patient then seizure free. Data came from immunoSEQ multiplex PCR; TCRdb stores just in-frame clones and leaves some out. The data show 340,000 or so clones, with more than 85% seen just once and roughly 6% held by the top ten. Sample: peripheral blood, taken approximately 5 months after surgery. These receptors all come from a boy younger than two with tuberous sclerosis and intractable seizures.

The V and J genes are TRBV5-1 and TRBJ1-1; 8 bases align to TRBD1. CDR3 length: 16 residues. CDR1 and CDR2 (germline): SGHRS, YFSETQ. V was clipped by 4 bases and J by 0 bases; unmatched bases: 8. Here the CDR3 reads CASSRGQGGLNTEAFF. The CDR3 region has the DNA TGCGCCAGCAGCCGAGGACAGGGAGGGCTGAACACTGAAGCTTTCTTT.

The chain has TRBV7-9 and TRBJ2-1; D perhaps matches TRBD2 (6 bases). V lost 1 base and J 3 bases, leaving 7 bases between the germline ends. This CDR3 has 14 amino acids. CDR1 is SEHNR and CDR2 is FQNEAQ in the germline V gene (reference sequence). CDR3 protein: CASSLVGGYNEQFF. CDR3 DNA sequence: TGTGCCAGCAGCTTAGTGGGGGGCTACAATGAGCAGTTCTTC. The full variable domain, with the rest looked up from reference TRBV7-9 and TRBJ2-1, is DTGVSQNPRHKITKRGQNVTFRCDPISEHNRLYWYRQTLGQGPEFLTYFQNEAQLEKSRLLSDRFSAERPKGSFSTLEIQRTEQGDSAMYLCASSLVGGYNEQFFGPGTRLTVL.

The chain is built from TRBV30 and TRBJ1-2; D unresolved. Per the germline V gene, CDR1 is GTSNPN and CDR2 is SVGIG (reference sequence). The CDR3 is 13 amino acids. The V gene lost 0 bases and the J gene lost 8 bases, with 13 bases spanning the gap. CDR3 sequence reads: CAWSVKEGLGYTF. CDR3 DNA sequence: TGTGCCTGGAGTGTGAAGGAGGGTTTGGGCTACACCTTC. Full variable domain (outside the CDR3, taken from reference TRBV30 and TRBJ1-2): SQTIHQWPATLVQPVGSPLSLECTVEGTSNPNLYWYRQAAGRGLQLLFYSVGIGQISSEVPQNLSASRPQDRQFILSSKKLLLSDSGFYLCAWSVKEGLGYTFGSGTRLTVV.

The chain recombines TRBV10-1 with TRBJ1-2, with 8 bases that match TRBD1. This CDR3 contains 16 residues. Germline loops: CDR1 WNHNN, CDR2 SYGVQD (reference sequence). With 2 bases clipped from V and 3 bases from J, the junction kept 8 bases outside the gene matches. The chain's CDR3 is CASSEDLGQGYYGYTF. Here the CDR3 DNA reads TGCGCCAGCAGTGAGGACCTTGGACAGGGTTACTATGGCTACACCTTC.

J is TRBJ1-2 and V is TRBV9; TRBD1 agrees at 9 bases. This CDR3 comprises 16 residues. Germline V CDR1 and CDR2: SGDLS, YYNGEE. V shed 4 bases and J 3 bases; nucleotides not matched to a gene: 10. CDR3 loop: CASSLSGDRDHYGYTF. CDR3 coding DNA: TGTGCCAGCAGCCTCTCGGGGGACAGGGATCACTATGGCTACACCTTC.